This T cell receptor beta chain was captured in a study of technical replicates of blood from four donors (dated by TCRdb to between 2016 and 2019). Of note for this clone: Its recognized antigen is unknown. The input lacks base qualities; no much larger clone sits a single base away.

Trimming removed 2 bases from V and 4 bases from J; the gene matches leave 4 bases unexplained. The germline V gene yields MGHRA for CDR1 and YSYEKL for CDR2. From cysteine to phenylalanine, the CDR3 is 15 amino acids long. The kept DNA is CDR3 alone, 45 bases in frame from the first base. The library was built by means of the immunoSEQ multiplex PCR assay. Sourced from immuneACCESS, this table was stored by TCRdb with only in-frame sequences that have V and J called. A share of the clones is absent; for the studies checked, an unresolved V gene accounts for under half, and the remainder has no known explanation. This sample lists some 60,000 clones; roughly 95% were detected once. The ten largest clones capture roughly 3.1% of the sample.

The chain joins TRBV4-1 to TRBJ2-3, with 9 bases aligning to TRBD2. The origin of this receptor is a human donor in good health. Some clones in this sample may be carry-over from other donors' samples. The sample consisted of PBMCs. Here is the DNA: TGCGCCAGCAGCCAAATCCTAGCGGGACCAGATACGCAGTATTTT. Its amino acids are CASSQILAGPDTQYF.